This TCR beta chain was captured by sequencing in a study of OX40 agonist ivuxolimab in advanced cancers. Regarding the study in general: The costimulatory receptor OX40 (CD134) was targeted by ivuxolimab, a fully human IgG2 agonistic monoclonal antibody. Intravenous ivuxolimab was administered to patients every 2 weeks at six dose levels: 0.01, 0.1, 0.3, 1.5, 3 and 10 mg/kg. Among the roughly 52 dose-escalation patients, some 19 had hepatocellular carcinoma, approximately 15 melanoma, 9 renal cell carcinoma and 9 head and neck cancer. The dose-escalation cohort was around 84% male with a mean age of approximately 60 years, ranging from roughly 20 to 80. Prior anti-PD-1, anti-PD-L1 or anti-CTLA-4 therapy was permitted, and approximately 40% of dose-escalation patients had received checkpoint inhibitors. Partial responses were achieved by three dose-escalation patients, of whom one had hepatocellular carcinoma and two had cutaneous melanoma. The point of sequencing TCRbeta in the periphery was to test whether ivuxolimab changed TCR sequence diversity and drove clonal T-cell expansion. The paper describes the monotherapy dose-escalation part (N of about 47 patients) of the phase I trial of ivuxolimab. Overall results and qualifications from the work: After ivuxolimab, more expanded clones were found on average in CD8+ T cells than in CD4+ T cells. At doses of 0.1 to 3.0 mg/kg, clonal expansion of both CD4+ and CD8+ blood T cells was observed from baseline to week 6. Antigen specificity was not determined for the clonally expanded peripheral T cells. Low levels of normalized T-cell clonal expansion were also seen in some patients who did not respond. In partial responders in the 0.1-3.0 mg/kg groups, normalized peripheral clonal expansion was found to be among the lowest, especially among CD8+ T cells.

From a lookup of the germline V gene (reference sequence), CDR1 and CDR2 are MNHEY and SMNVEV. Reading from cysteine to phenylalanine, the CDR3 counts 14 amino acids. Only the CDR3 DNA stays, 42 bases, in frame from base 1. The germline V and J ends show losses of 8 bases and 1 base respectively, and no gene match explains 5 bases of the junction. Patients with autoimmune disease history or receiving systemic immunosuppression were excluded from the trial. Peripheral blood for TCR sequencing was drawn from every dose cohort at baseline, at cycle 4 day 1 and at cycle 7 day 1. The samples were drawn from a first-in-human, open-label, multicenter phase I dose-escalation trial of ivuxolimab. The trial enrolled adults with locally advanced or metastatic head and neck squamous cell, hepatocellular, melanoma or renal cell carcinoma. Before TCR sequencing, CD4+ T cells and CD8+ T cells were sorted from peripheral blood as separate populations.

Regarding this clone: Its antigen is not yet known. Per-base qualities were not stored, and no clone one base away is much larger.

For sequencing of the TCRbeta CDR3 region, genomic DNA was extracted from the sorted cells. TCRbeta CDR3 regions were sequenced using the immunoSEQ Assay. The clones in this table, taken by TCRdb from immuneACCESS, are in-frame only. Not every clone is retained; where verified, under half of the shortfall comes from an unresolved V gene, and the cause of the rest is unknown. Within this sample are about 69,000 clones, with roughly 90% of them counted one time only. The ten top clones hold over 9.5% of the sample. The TCR comes from an adult with an advanced solid tumor such as melanoma, head and neck, liver or kidney cancer. The sequence is built from TRBV27 and TRBJ2-3, with TRBD2 matching 8 junction bases. This specimen was CD4+ or CD8+ T cells sorted from blood, taken in a trial of the OX40 agonist ivuxolimab. The CDR3 protein: CASSLAGRTDTQYF. Read as DNA, the sequence is TGTGCCAGCTCCTTAGCGGGACGCACAGATACGCAGTATTTT.